These T cell receptor beta chains were read from a single sample in a study of identical twins. TCRdb used MiXCR to reprocess the 5' RACE reads, holding one entry per CDR3 protein. The data show about 520,000 distinct CDR3 sequences, approximately 22% seen once. These sequences were also reported in another study, on T cells expressing NK-cell markers.

Sequencing was performed on CD4+ T cells sorted from blood. These receptors were obtained from a young woman in good health. Each CDR3 is given with its conserved first and last residue. A D gene is named only where the DNA matches it firmly. Expanded clones are given a class, and other clones once, few, many or no size at all.

j_call clone_size d_call v_call cdr3_aa cdr3_nt
TRBJ2-1 - - TRBV7-9 CASSGQAGFF TGTGCCAGCAGCGGGCAGGCCGGGTTCTTC
TRBJ2-3 - TRBD1 TRBV4-2 CASRDRGLADTQYF TGTGCCAGCCGCGACAGGGGGCTGGCAGATACGCAGTATTTT
TRBJ2-3 - TRBD2 TRBV20-1 CSARGRGLAIGRQYF TGCAGTGCTAGAGGCCGGGGACTAGCAATCGGTAGGCAGTATTTT
TRBJ1-2 - - TRBV11-2 CASSLRGRLYGYTF TGTGCCAGCAGCTTACGGGGGCGATTGTATGGCTACACCTTC
TRBJ1-1 many TRBD1 TRBV20-1 CSAQPGQRGLGYTEAFF TGCAGTGCCCAGCCGGGACAGCGAGGGTTGGGGTACACTGAAGCTTTCTTT
TRBJ2-7 - - TRBV12-3/TRBV12-4 CASSLGTLRYEQYF TGTGCCAGCAGTTTAGGGACCCTGCGCTACGAGCAGTACTTC
TRBJ2-7 - - TRBV7-9 CASSFREHYEQYF TGTGCCAGCAGCTTTCGGGAGCACTACGAGCAGTACTTC
TRBJ2-7 - - TRBV20-1 CSAETVSRQYF TGCAGTGCTGAGACAGTGTCTCGGCAGTACTTC
TRBJ2-1 few - TRBV3-1 CASSQDNRNEQFF TGTGCCAGCAGCCAAGATAATCGTAATGAGCAGTTCTTC
TRBJ1-3 - - TRBV6-1 CASSSAFSGNTIYF TGTGCCAGCAGTTCAGCGTTCTCTGGAAACACCATATATTTT
TRBJ1-4 few - TRBV4-3 CASSQDRASGVGKLFF TGCGCCAGCAGCCAAGATCGAGCTTCAGGGGTGGGGAAACTGTTTTTT
TRBJ1-6 many - TRBV7-9 CASSFLGKYSPLHF TGTGCCAGCAGCTTCCTCGGGAAGTATTCACCCCTCCACTTT
TRBJ2-7 few TRBD2 TRBV9 CASSVSGATYEQYF TGTGCCAGCAGCGTTAGCGGGGCTACCTACGAGCAGTACTTC
TRBJ2-5 - TRBD1 TRBV5-6 CASKTGGRSETQYF TGTGCCAGCAAGACAGGGGGAAGGTCGGAGACCCAGTACTTC
TRBJ2-5 - TRBD1 TRBV2 CASSGTGGNQETQYF TGTGCCAGCAGCGGGACAGGGGGCAACCAAGAGACCCAGTACTTC
TRBJ2-1 - - TRBV10-3 CAISELRRLATNEQFF TGTGCCATCAGTGAGTTGAGAAGGCTAGCTACGAATGAGCAGTTCTTC
TRBJ2-7 - - TRBV9 CASSAYPTDGSVEQYF TGTGCCAGCAGCGCTTACCCCACGGACGGATCCGTGGAGCAGTACTTC
TRBJ2-7 many - TRBV7-2 CASSMLYEQYF TGTGCCAGCAGCATGCTCTACGAGCAGTACTTC
TRBJ2-3 - TRBD1 TRBV20-1 CSAHHRGQADTQYF TGCAGTGCCCACCACAGGGGGCAAGCAGATACGCAGTATTTT
TRBJ2-3 many - TRBV5-1 CASKWGEETDTQYF TGCGCCAGCAAATGGGGGGAGGAGACAGATACGCAGTATTTT
TRBJ2-3 many - TRBV7-2 CASSLRGADTQYF TGCGCCAGCAGCTTGCGAGGGGCAGATACGCAGTATTTT
TRBJ2-1 few - TRBV7-2 CASSLASEVGQFF TGTGCCAGCAGCTTAGCCTCAGAAGTGGGGCAGTTCTTC
TRBJ2-5 - - TRBV7-2 CASSLRKAETQYF TGTGCCAGCAGCTTACGGAAGGCAGAGACCCAGTACTTC
TRBJ2-3 - TRBD1 TRBV18 CASSPGDREDTQYF TGTGCCAGCTCACCAGGTGACAGGGAAGATACGCAGTATTTT
TRBJ2-1 - TRBD2 TRBV20-1 CSARGVAGVYEQFF TGCAGTGCTAGAGGTGTAGCGGGAGTCTATGAGCAGTTCTTC
TRBJ1-2 - - TRBV7-9 CASSSTENYGYTF TGTGCCAGCAGCTCGACTGAGAACTATGGCTACACCTTC
TRBJ2-3 few - TRBV18 CASSPPGKDTQYF TGTGCCAGCTCACCACCAGGGAAAGATACGCAGTATTTT
TRBJ1-4 many - TRBV12-3/TRBV12-4 CASSLRGAAEKLFF TGTGCCAGCAGCCTTCGGGGGGCGGCTGAAAAACTGTTTTTT
TRBJ1-2 - - TRBV20-1 CSAQGSDYGYTF TGCAGTGCTCAGGGGAGTGACTATGGCTACACCTTC
TRBJ2-5 - TRBD2 TRBV29-1 CSVGGGRGETQYF TGCAGCGTGGGGGGAGGGAGGGGAGAGACCCAGTACTTC
TRBJ1-2 few - TRBV29-1 CSGRGPYGYTF TGCAGCGGCAGGGGTCCCTATGGCTACACCTTC
TRBJ2-1 - - TRBV18 CASSPPSTSFSYEQFF TGTGCCAGCTCACCACCGTCAACTAGTTTTAGCTATGAGCAGTTCTTC
TRBJ2-1 many TRBD2 TRBV5-1 CASSAWTSGRGDEQFF TGCGCCAGCAGCGCATGGACTAGCGGGAGGGGAGATGAGCAGTTCTTC
TRBJ1-5 - TRBD1 TRBV6-1 CASSHQGAGQPQHF TGTGCCAGCAGCCATCAGGGGGCTGGACAGCCCCAGCATTTT
TRBJ2-2 - TRBD1 TRBV11-2 CASSSRFQGAQTGELFF TGTGCCAGCAGCTCGAGATTCCAGGGGGCGCAGACCGGGGAGCTGTTTTTT
TRBJ2-5 - - TRBV6-5 CASSYSVGASRAQYF TGTGCCAGCAGTTACTCCGTAGGGGCGTCCCGGGCCCAGTACTTC
TRBJ2-1 few TRBD1 TRBV2 CASTTGDHNEQFF TGTGCCAGCACCACAGGGGACCATAATGAGCAGTTCTTC
TRBJ2-3 many TRBD1 TRBV29-1 CSAQDRASTDTQYF TGCAGCGCTCAGGACAGGGCTAGCACAGATACGCAGTATTTT
TRBJ2-2 few TRBD2 TRBV30 CAWKEAGGSTGELFF TGTGCCTGGAAAGAAGCGGGAGGGAGCACCGGGGAGCTGTTTTTT
TRBJ2-1 - - TRBV20-1 CSARGGPTDYNEQFF TGCAGTGCTAGGGGGGGACCGACGGACTACAATGAGCAGTTCTTC
TRBJ2-7 few TRBD2 TRBV20-1 CSAMGLALAYEQYF TGCAGTGCTATGGGACTAGCCCTAGCCTACGAGCAGTACTTC
TRBJ1-5 few - TRBV20-1 CSASTDGNQPQHF TGCAGTGCTAGTACCGATGGCAATCAGCCCCAGCATTTT
TRBJ1-1 - TRBD1 TRBV7-6 CASSLESGGYEAFF TGTGCCAGCAGCTTAGAATCAGGGGGCTATGAAGCTTTCTTT
TRBJ1-2 - - TRBV7-9 CASTSGTAAPGYTF TGTGCCAGCACCAGCGGGACCGCCGCCCCTGGCTACACCTTC
TRBJ2-7 few TRBD2 TRBV6-5 CASSSYGLAGANEQYF TGTGCCAGCAGTTCGTACGGACTAGCGGGAGCTAACGAGCAGTACTTC
TRBJ2-7 - TRBD2 TRBV12-3/TRBV12-4 CASRLAGGEQYF TGTGCCAGCAGACTAGCGGGGGGGGAGCAGTACTTC
TRBJ2-1 - TRBD1 TRBV9 CASSVRDRVSDEQFF TGTGCCAGCAGCGTCCGGGACAGGGTGAGTGATGAGCAGTTCTTC
TRBJ1-2 few - TRBV9 CASSVGGEYGYTF TGTGCCAGCAGCGTAGGAGGGGAGTATGGCTACACCTTC
TRBJ2-7 - - TRBV6-2/TRBV6-3 CASSLMSYEQYF TGTGCCAGCAGTCTGATGTCCTACGAGCAGTACTTC
TRBJ2-6 - - TRBV2 CASGWDTFSGANVLTF TGTGCCAGCGGCTGGGACACATTCTCTGGGGCCAACGTCCTGACTTTC
TRBJ2-3 few TRBD2 TRBV18 CASSPTTSGTAPTDTQYF TGTGCCAGCTCACCGACGACTAGCGGGACGGCCCCCACAGATACGCAGTATTTT
TRBJ2-3 - - TRBV20-1 CSATALDTQYF TGCAGTGCTACCGCGCTAGATACGCAGTATTTT
TRBJ1-5 few - TRBV27 CASSPGKDQPQHF TGTGCCAGCAGCCCAGGGAAAGATCAGCCCCAGCATTTT
TRBJ2-1 - - TRBV7-9 CASSQQNRAAFF TGTGCCAGCAGCCAACAAAACCGCGCAGCGTTCTTC
TRBJ1-1 few TRBD1 TRBV10-3 CAISVEGARGEAFF TGTGCCATCAGTGTAGAGGGGGCGCGGGGTGAAGCTTTCTTT
TRBJ2-7 few TRBD2 TRBV6-5 CASSYSPFAGGYEQYF TGTGCCAGCAGTTACTCCCCTTTCGCGGGAGGGTACGAGCAGTACTTC
TRBJ2-5 - - TRBV29-1 CSVGQGFDETQYF TGCAGCGTTGGCCAGGGCTTTGACGAGACCCAGTACTTC
TRBJ2-1 few - TRBV29-1 CSVTVTEQFF TGCAGCGTGACGGTAACTGAGCAGTTCTTC
TRBJ1-2 - - TRBV6-1 CASRPGVVGLRGYTF TGTGCCAGCAGACCAGGGGTGGTAGGCTTGAGGGGCTACACCTTC